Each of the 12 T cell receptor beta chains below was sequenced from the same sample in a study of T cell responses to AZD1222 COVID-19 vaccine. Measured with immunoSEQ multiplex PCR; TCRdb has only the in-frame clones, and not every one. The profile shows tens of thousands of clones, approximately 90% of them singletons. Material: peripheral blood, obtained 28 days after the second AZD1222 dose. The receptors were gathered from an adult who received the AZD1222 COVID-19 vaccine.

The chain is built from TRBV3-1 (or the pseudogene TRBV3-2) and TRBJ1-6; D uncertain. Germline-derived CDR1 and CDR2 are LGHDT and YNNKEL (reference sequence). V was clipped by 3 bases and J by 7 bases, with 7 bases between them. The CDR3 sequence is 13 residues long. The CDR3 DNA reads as TGTGCCAGCAGCCATGGACTGAATTCACCCCTCCACTTT. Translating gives CASSHGLNSPLHF.

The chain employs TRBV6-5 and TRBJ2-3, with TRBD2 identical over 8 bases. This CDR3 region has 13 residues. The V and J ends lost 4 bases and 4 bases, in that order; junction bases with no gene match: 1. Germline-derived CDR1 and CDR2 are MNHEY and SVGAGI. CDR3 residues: CASSFGGADTQYF. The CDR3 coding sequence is TGTGCCAGCAGTTTCGGGGGGGCAGATACGCAGTATTTT.

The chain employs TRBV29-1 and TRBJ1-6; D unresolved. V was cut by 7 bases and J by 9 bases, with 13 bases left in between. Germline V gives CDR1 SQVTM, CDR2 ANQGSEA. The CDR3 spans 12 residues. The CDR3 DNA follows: TGCAGCGCTGGAGATATGGGTTCACCCCTCCACTTT. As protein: CSAGDMGSPLHF.

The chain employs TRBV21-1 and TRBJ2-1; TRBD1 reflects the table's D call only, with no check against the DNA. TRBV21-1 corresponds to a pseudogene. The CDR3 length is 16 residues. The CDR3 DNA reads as TGTGCCAGCAGCAAACTAGGCAGGGAAGTCTACAATGAGCAGTTCTTC. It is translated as CASSKLGREVYNEQFF.

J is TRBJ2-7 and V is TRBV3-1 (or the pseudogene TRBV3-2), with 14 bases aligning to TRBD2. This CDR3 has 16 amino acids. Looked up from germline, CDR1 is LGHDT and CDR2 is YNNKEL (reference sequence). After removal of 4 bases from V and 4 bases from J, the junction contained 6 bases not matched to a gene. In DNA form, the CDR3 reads TGTGCCAGCAGCCCCCCGACTAGCGGGGGGGCGTACGAGCAGTACTTC. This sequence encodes CASSPPTSGGAYEQYF.

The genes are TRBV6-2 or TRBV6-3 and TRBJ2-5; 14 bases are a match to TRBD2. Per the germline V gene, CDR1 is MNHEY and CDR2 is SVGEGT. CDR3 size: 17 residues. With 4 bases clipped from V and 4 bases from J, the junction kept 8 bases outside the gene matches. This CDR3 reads CASSSLAGTSGGETQYF. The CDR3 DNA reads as TGTGCCAGCAGTTCCCTCGCCGGGACTAGCGGGGGAGAGACCCAGTACTTC.

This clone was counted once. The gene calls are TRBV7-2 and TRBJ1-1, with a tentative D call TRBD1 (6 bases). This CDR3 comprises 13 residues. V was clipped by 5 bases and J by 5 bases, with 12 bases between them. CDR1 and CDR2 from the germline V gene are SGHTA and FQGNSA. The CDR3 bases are TGTGCCAGCAGCCTCGGGACATGGACTGAAGCTTTCTTT. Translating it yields CASSLGTWTEAFF.

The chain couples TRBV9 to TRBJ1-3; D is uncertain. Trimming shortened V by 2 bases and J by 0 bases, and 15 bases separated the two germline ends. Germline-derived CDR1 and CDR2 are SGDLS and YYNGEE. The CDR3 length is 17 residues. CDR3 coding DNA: TGTGCCAGCAGCGTTGGCTCACTCACAAGCTCTGGAAACACCATATATTTT. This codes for CASSVGSLTSSGNTIYF.

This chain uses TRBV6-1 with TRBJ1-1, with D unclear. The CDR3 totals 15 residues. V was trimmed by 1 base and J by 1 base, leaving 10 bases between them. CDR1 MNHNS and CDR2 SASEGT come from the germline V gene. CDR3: CASSEGRHGNTEAFF. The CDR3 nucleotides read TGTGCCAGCAGTGAAGGACGACACGGGAACACTGAAGCTTTCTTT.

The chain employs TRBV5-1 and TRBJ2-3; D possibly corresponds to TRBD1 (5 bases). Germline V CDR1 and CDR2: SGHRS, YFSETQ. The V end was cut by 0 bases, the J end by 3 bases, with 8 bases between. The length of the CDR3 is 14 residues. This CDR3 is CASSLDPGTDTQYF. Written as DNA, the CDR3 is TGCGCCAGCAGCTTGGATCCAGGGACAGATACGCAGTATTTT.

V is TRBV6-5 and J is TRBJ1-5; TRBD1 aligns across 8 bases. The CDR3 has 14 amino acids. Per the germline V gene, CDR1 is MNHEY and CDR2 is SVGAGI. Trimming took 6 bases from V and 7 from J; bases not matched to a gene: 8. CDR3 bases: TGTGCCAGCAGCCTCGACAGGGGAGGACAGCCCCAGCATTTT. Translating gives CASSLDRGGQPQHF.

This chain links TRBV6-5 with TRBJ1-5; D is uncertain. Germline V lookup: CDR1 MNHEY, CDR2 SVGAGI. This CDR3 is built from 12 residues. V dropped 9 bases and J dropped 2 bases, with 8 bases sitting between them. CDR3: CARVKGNQPQHF. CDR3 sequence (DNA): TGTGCCAGGGTCAAGGGCAATCAGCCCCAGCATTTT.